The rows below give T cell receptor beta chains drawn from one sample of a study of tumor-infiltrating lymphocytes in localized non-small cell lung cancer. The protocol was immunoSEQ multiplex PCR, while the TCRdb copy is restricted to in-frame clones and leaves out a portion. The sample shows some 10,000 clones, around 70% of them seen only once. Sequenced input: lung tumor tissue. The source is a human donor with non-small cell lung cancer. Each CDR3 is given with its conserved first and last residue. D genes are given only for firm matches. Clone size is not always given. Where it is, it says once, few, many or a class for expanded clones.

d_call	clone_size	v_call	j_call	cdr3_aa	cdr3_nt
TRBD1	NA	TRBV6-6	TRBJ1-3	CASRGQGADTIYF	TGTGCCAGCCGGGGACAGGGGGCGGACACCATATATTTT
NA	NA	TRBV4-1	TRBJ1-3	CASSPGHSGNTIYF	TGCGCCAGCAGCCCCGGACATTCTGGAAACACCATATATTTT
TRBD1	NA	TRBV10-3	TRBJ2-6	CAISPGQNSGANVLTF	TGTGCCATCAGTCCGGGACAGAACTCTGGGGCCAACGTCCTGACTTTC
NA	NA	TRBV6-1	TRBJ1-4	CASSEIPGKLFF	TGTGCCAGCAGTGAAATCCCGGGAAAACTGTTTTTT
NA	NA	TRBV6-5	TRBJ1-6	CASSDRLGHF	TGTGCCAGCAGTGACCGGCTAGGGCACTTT
NA	NA	TRBV11-1	TRBJ1-2	CASSRSGNNVYGYTF	TGTGCCAGCAGCCGTTCAGGGAACAACGTCTATGGCTACACCTTC
NA	NA	TRBV6-6	TRBJ2-3	CASSYMASQYSDTQYF	TGTGCCAGCAGTTACATGGCCAGCCAGTACTCAGATACGCAGTATTTT
NA	NA	TRBV4-1	TRBJ1-2	CASSQGRGSHNGYTF	TGCGCCAGCAGCCAAGGGCGAGGGTCTCATAACGGCTACACCTTC
NA	NA	TRBV12-5	TRBJ1-1	CASGLGLNTEAFF	TGTGCTAGTGGTTTGGGCCTCAACACTGAAGCTTTCTTT
NA	NA	TRBV4-1	TRBJ2-6	CASSQVPRGTESGANVLTF	TGCGCCAGCAGCCAAGTTCCACGAGGGACCGAATCTGGGGCCAACGTCCTGACTTTC
NA	NA	TRBV19	TRBJ1-6	CASSTIGEGRNYSPLHF	TGTGCCAGTAGTACAATTGGCGAGGGGAGAAACTATTCACCCCTCCACTTT
NA	NA	TRBV5-1	TRBJ1-5	CASSMRGGQPQHF	TGCGCCAGCAGCATGAGGGGTGGGCAGCCCCAGCATTTT
NA	NA	TRBV4-1	TRBJ2-2	CASSQDGRTRNTGELFF	TGCGCCAGCAGCCAAGACGGGCGTACACGGAACACCGGGGAGCTGTTTTTT
NA	NA	TRBV5-1	TRBJ1-1	CASSRTLYQGAAEAFF	TGCGCCAGCAGCCGTACGCTATATCAGGGAGCGGCTGAAGCTTTCTTT
NA	NA	TRBV7-8	TRBJ1-3	CASSGIGQEGNTIYF	TGTGCCAGCAGCGGGATTGGGCAGGAGGGAAACACCATATATTTT
NA	NA	TRBV7-9	TRBJ1-3	CASSQTGAGNTIYF	TGTGCCAGCAGCCAAACGGGGGCTGGAAACACCATATATTTT
TRBD2	NA	TRBV11-3	TRBJ2-7	CASSFPGLAGGLPSYEQYF	TGTGCCAGCAGCTTTCCCGGACTAGCGGGGGGGCTTCCCTCCTACGAGCAGTACTTC
TRBD2	NA	TRBV19	TRBJ2-2	CASSPRTSGGWNTGELFF	TGTGCCAGTAGTCCGCGGACTAGCGGGGGCTGGAACACCGGGGAGCTGTTTTTT
TRBD1	NA	TRBV5-4	TRBJ2-7	CASRQGQGAVYEQYF	TGTGCCAGCAGACAGGGACAGGGGGCGGTGTACGAGCAGTACTTC
NA	NA	TRBV18	TRBJ2-6	CASSRVSGANVLTF	TGTGCCAGCTCTCGGGTTTCTGGGGCCAACGTCCTGACTTTC
NA	NA	TRBV6-5	TRBJ1-4	CASTRDEKLFF	TGTGCCAGCACCCGCGATGAAAAACTGTTTTTT
NA	NA	TRBV30	TRBJ1-1	CAWRRGNTEAFF	TGTGCCTGGAGGAGGGGGAACACTGAAGCTTTCTTT
NA	few	TRBV27	TRBJ1-1	CASSPSGPGNTEAFF	TGTGCCAGCAGTCCATCCGGGCCTGGGAACACTGAAGCTTTCTTT
NA	NA	TRBV27	TRBJ1-1	CASSPDLMNTEAFF	TGTGCCAGCAGCCCAGATCTCATGAACACTGAAGCTTTCTTT
NA	once	TRBV5-5	TRBJ2-5	CASSLWRTQETQYF	TGTGCCAGCAGCTTGTGGAGGACCCAAGAGACCCAGTACTTC
TRBD2	once	TRBV27	TRBJ2-3	CASSTGGNTQYF	TGTGCCAGCAGCACGGGGGGGAATACGCAGTATTTT
TRBD1	NA	TRBV2	TRBJ2-1	CASSGGRGRGEQFF	TGTGCCAGCAGTGGCGGCAGGGGGCGCGGTGAGCAGTTCTTC
NA	once	TRBV27	TRBJ2-1	CASSSQGNEQFF	TGTGCCAGCAGTTCGCAGGGCAATGAGCAGTTCTTC
TRBD1	NA	TRBV28	TRBJ2-4	CASSSGQGNRNIQYF	TGTGCCAGCAGTTCGGGACAGGGTAATCGGAACATTCAGTACTTC
TRBD2	NA	TRBV5-4	TRBJ2-1	CASSLGTSGGAGQFF	TGTGCCAGCAGCTTGGGGACTAGCGGGGGGGCCGGACAGTTCTTC
NA	NA	TRBV6-6	TRBJ2-3	CASSYLDSTDTQYF	TGTGCCAGCAGTTACTTGGATAGCACAGATACGCAGTATTTT
TRBD2	NA	TRBV27	TRBJ2-5	CASSPLAGGEETQYF	TGTGCCAGCAGTCCGTTAGCGGGGGGGGAAGAGACCCAGTACTTC
NA	NA	TRBV5-1	TRBJ1-1	CASSSQGGNTEAFF	TGCGCCAGCAGCTCCCAGGGTGGGAACACTGAAGCTTTCTTT
NA	NA	TRBV4-1	TRBJ2-7	CASSQAWERVYEQYF	TGCGCCAGCAGCCAAGCGTGGGAGAGAGTCTACGAGCAGTACTTC
NA	NA	TRBV7-2	TRBJ2-1	CASSHGEAEQFF	TGTGCCAGCAGCCACGGGGAGGCTGAGCAGTTCTTC
NA	NA	TRBV5-6	TRBJ2-7	CASSPYDSLYKQYF	TGTGCCAGCAGCCCATATGACAGCCTCTACAAGCAGTACTTC
NA	NA	TRBV5-1	TRBJ1-1	CASRSEGRIAEAFF	TGCGCCAGCAGGTCTGAGGGACGGATCGCTGAAGCTTTCTTT
NA	NA	TRBV27	TRBJ1-4	CASEPPGLPTPNEKLFF	TGTGCCAGCGAGCCTCCGGGTCTCCCTACTCCTAATGAAAAACTGTTTTTT
TRBD2	NA	TRBV15	TRBJ2-3	CATSGGTSGTDTQYF	TGTGCCACCAGCGGCGGGACTAGCGGGACAGATACGCAGTATTTT
NA	NA	TRBV28	TRBJ1-2	CASSSSEPFYGYTF	TGTGCCAGCAGTTCATCCGAGCCCTTCTATGGCTACACCTTC
TRBD2	NA	TRBV28	TRBJ2-1	CASGTSIGNEQFF	TGTGCCAGCGGGACTAGCATAGGCAATGAGCAGTTCTTC
NA	few	TRBV6-5	TRBJ1-6	CASSYSRNSPLHF	TGTGCCAGCAGTTACTCGCGAAATTCACCCCTCCACTTT
TRBD2	NA	TRBV5-1	TRBJ2-1	CASSFLAGNNEQFF	TGCGCCAGCAGCTTCCTAGCGGGGAACAATGAGCAGTTCTTC
NA	NA	TRBV21-1	TRBJ2-7	CASSKKWSSGTSYEQYF	TGTGCCAGCAGCAAAAAATGGTCTAGCGGGACTTCCTACGAGCAGTACTTC
NA	NA	TRBV7-9	TRBJ1-1	CASSLEAGEAFF	TGTGCCAGCAGCTTAGAGGCAGGGGAAGCTTTCTTT
NA	NA	TRBV19	TRBJ1-1	CASSPLLGRDTEAFF	TGTGCCAGTAGTCCGCTCTTGGGACGGGACACTGAAGCTTTCTTT
NA	once	TRBV10-3	TRBJ2-3	CAISESDVTDTQYF	TGTGCCATCAGTGAGTCGGACGTTACAGATACGCAGTATTTT
NA	NA	TRBV19	TRBJ2-7	CASSGGVYEQYF	TGTGCCAGTAGTGGAGGGGTCTACGAGCAGTACTTC
NA	NA	TRBV29-1	TRBJ2-1	CSVEGVNEQFF	TGCAGCGTTGAAGGAGTGAATGAGCAGTTCTTC
NA	NA	TRBV6-6	TRBJ1-6	CASSDRTVNNSPLHF	TGTGCCAGCAGTGACCGGACGGTAAATAATTCACCCCTCCACTTT